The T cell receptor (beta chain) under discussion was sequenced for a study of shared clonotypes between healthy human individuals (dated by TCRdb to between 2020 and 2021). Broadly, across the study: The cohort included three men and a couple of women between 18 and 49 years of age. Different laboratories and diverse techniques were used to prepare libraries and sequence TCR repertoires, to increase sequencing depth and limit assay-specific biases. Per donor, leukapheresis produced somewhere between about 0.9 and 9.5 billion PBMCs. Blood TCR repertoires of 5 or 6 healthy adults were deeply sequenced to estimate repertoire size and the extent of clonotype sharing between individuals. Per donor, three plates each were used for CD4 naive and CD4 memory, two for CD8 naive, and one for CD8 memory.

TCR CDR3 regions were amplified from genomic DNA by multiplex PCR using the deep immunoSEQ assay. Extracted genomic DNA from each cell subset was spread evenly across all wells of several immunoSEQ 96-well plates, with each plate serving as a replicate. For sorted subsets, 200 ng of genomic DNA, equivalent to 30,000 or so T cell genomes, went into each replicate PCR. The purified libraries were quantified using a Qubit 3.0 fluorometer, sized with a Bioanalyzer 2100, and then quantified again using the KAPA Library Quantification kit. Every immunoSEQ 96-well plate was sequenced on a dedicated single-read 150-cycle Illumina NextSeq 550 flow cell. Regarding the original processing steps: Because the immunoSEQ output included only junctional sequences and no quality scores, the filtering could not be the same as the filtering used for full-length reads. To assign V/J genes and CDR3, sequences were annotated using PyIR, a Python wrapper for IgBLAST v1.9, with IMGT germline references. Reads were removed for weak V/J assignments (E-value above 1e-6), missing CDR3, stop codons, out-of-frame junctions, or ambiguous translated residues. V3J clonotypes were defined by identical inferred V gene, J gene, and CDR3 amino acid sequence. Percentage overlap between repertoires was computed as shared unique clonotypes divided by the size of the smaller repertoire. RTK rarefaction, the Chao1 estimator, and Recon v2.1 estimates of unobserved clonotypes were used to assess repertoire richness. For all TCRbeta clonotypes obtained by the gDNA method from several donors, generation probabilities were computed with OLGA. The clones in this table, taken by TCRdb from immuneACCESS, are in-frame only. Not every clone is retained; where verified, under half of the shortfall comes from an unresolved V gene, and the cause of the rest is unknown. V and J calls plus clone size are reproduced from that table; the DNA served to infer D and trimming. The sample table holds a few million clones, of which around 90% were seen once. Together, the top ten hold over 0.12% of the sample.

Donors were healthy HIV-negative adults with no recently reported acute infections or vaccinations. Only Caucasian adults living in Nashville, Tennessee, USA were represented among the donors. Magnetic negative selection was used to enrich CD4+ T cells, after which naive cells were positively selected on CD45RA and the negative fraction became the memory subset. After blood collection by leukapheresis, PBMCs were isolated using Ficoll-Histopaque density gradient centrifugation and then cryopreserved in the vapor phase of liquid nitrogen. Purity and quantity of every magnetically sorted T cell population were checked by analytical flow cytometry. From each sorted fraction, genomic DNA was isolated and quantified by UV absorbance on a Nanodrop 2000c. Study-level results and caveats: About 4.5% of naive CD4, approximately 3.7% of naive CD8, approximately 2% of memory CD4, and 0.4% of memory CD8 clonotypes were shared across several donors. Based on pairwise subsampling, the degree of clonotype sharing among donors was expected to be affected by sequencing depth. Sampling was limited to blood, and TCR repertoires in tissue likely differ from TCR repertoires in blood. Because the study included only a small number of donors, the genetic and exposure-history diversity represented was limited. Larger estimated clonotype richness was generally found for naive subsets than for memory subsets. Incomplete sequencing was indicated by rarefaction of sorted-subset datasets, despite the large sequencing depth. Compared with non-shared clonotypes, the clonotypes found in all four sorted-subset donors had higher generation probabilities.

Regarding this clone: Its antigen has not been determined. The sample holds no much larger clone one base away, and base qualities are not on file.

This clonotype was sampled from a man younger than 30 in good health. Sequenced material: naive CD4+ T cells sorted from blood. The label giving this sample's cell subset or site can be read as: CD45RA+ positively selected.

The CDR3: CASSQLTGTNTGELFF. The nucleotides are TGCGCCAGCAGCCAACTTACGGGAACGAACACCGGGGAGCTGTTTTTT. This chain is built from TRBV5-1 and TRBJ2-2; the D segment could be TRBD2, given 5 matching bases. Sequences SGHRS (CDR1) and YFSETQ (CDR2) are obtained from the germline V gene. Including cysteine and phenylalanine, the CDR3 has 16 amino acids. Only CDR3 DNA is held: 48 bases, read in frame from base 1. V is cut by 4 bases and J by 0 bases, and the space between the germline ends is 13 bases.